The present T cell receptor beta chain was sequenced within a study of T cell repertoires in cytomegalovirus infection. Study-level information: Recently identified HLA-C-restricted CMV epitopes were among the peptides used. Evidence of both CMV infection and a matching HLA type came from public TCR beta signatures.

MiXCR, applied by TCRdb to the reads, yields one record per CDR3 protein. The sample includes 700,000 to 850,000 distinct CDR3 sequences, around a third seen only once; the top ten take around 11%. This clonotype was seen a handful of times. The antigen is not known. V shed 2 bases and J shed 7 bases, with 9 bases lying between them. The CDR3 spans 14 residues. Germline CDR1 reads SGHVS; CDR2 reads FQNEAQ. Study findings and constraints: CMV-specific TCR beta clonotypes restricted by HLA-C dominated the ex vivo response.

The rearrangement uses TRBV7-8 and TRBJ1-6; D is undetermined. This receptor was obtained from a human donor in good health (CMV status not recorded). Some clones in this sample may be carry-over from other donors' samples. This sample comprised cultured CD8+ T cells from PBMCs, obtained from culture after CMV antigen stimulation. The CDR3 loop is CASSLTALNSPLHF. The CDR3 coding sequence is TGTGCCAGCAGCTTAACTGCGTTGAATTCACCCCTCCACTTT.